This TCR beta chain was recorded in a study of neoadjuvant anti-PD-1 for oral cavity cancer. Study-wide context: Patients without progression got a fourth dose around day 43.

To note about this clone: Its matching antigen is unknown.

Overall study findings and caveats: Higher pretreatment Treg/Th17 ratios tracked higher pretreatment blood clonality. With a few patients per group, TCR findings need larger cohorts.

Six replicates per PBMC sample, mostly from 400 to 500 ng of genomic DNA. Assay used: immunoSEQ multiplex PCR; TCRdb lists only in-frame clones, some missing. The table includes around 31,000 clones, around nine tenths detected once. Looked up from germline, CDR1 is LGHNA and CDR2 is YSLEER. Deletions cut 0 bases from V and 3 bases from J, with 12 bases between. This CDR3 spans 16 amino acids. Sequenced here: PBMCs, sampled before nivolumab (anti-PD-1) treatment. This TCR derives from a person aged 40 to 85 with oral cavity squamous cell carcinoma. The V call is TRBV4-3, the J call TRBJ1-5; D is possibly TRBD1 (5 bases). The CDR3 nucleotides are TGCGCCAGCAGCCAAGAAATGGGCAGGGACAATCAGCCCCAGCATTTT. This translates into CASSQEMGRDNQPQHF.